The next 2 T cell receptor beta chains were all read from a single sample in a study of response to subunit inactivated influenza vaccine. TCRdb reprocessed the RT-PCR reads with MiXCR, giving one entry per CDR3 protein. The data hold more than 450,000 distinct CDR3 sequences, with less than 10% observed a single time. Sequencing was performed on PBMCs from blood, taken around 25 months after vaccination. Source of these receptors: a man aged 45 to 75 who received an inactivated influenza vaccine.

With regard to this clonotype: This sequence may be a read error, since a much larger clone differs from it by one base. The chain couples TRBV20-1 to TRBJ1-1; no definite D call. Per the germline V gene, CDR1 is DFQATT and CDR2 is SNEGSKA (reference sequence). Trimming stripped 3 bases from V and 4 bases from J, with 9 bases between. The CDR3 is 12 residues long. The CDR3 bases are TGCAGTGCTAGGGGCAGACCCACTGAAGCTTTCTTT. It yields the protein CSARGRPTEAFF.

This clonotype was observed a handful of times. In DNA, the CDR3 is TGTGCCAGCCGACGACCCACAGGGACCGGGGAGCTGTTTTTT. This encodes CASRRPTGTGELFF. The chain links TRBV7-9 to TRBJ2-2; D may be TRBD1 (6 bases). The CDR3 spans 14 residues. Deletions cut 8 bases from V and 5 bases from J, with 15 bases between. Germline V gene sequence: CDR1 SEHNR, CDR2 FQNEAQ (reference sequence).